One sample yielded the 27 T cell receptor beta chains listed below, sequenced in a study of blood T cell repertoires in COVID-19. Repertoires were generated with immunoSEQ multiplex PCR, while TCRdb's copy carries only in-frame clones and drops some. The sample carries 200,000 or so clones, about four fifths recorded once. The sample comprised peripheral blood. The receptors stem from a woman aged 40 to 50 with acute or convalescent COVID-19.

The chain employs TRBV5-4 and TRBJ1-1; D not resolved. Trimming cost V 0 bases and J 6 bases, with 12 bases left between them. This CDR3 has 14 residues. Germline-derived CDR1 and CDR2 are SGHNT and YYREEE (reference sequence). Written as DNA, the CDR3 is TGTGCCAGCAGCTTGGCCGGGGAATTCGCTGAAGCTTTCTTT. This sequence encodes CASSLAGEFAEAFF.

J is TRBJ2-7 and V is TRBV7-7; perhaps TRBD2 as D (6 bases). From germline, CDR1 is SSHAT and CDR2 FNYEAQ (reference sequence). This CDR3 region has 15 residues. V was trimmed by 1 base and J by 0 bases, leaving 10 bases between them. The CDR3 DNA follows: TGTGCCAGCAGCTTAGGGGCCGGGAGCTCCTACGAGCAGTACTTC. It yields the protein CASSLGAGSSYEQYF.

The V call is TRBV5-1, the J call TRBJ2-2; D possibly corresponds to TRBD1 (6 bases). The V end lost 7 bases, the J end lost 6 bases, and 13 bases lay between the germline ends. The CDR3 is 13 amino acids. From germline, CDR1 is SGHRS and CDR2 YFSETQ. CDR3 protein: CASLSGDAGELFF. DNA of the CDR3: TGCGCCAGCCTGTCAGGGGACGCCGGGGAGCTGTTTTTT.

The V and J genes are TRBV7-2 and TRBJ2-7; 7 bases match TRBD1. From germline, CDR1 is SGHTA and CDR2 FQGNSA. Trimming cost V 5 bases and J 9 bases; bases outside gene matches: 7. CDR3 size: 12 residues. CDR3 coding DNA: TGTGCCAGCAGCCCCCAGGGACAGCGGCAGTACTTC. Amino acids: CASSPQGQRQYF.

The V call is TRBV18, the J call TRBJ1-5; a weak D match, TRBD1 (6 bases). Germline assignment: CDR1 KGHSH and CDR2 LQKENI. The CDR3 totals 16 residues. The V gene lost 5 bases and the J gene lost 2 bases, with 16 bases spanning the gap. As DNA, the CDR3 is TGTGCCAGCTCAAAAAACAGGGTATTGGGCAATCAGCCCCAGCATTTT. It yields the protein CASSKNRVLGNQPQHF.

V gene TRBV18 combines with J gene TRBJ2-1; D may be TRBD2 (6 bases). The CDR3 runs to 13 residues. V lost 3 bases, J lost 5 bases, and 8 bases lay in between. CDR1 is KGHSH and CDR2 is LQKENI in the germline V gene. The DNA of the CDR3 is TGTGCCAGCTCACCCCGACTAGACAATGAGCAGTTCTTC. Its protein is CASSPRLDNEQFF.

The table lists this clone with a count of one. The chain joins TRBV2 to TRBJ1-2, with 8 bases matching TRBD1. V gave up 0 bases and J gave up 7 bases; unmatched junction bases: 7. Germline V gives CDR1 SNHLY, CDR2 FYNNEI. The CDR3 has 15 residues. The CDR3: CASSEALTGGSGYTF. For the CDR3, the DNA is TGTGCCAGCAGTGAAGCGCTTACAGGGGGATCTGGCTACACCTTC. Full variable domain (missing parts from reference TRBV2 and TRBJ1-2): EPEVTQTPSHQVTQMGQEVILRCVPISNHLYFYWYRQILGQKVEFLVSFYNNEISEKSEIFDDQFSVERPDGSNFTLKIRSTKLEDSAMYFCASSEALTGGSGYTFGSGTRLTVV.

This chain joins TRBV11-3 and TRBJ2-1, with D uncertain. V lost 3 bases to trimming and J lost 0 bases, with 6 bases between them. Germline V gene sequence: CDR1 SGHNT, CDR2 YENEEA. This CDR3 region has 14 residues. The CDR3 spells CASSLESSYNEQFF. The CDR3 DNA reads TGTGCCAGCAGCTTGGAGAGCTCCTACAATGAGCAGTTCTTC.

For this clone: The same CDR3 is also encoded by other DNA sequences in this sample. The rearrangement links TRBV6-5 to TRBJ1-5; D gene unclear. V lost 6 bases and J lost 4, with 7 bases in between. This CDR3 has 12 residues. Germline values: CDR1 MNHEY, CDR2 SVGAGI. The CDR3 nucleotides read TGTGCCAGCAGCAGAGGAAATCAGCCCCAGCATTTT. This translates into CASSRGNQPQHF.

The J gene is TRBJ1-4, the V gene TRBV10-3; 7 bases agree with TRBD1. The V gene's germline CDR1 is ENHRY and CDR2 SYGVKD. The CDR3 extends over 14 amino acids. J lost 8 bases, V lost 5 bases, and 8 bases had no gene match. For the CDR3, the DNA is TGTGCCATCAGTCGACAGGGTAGTGGGGAAAAACTGTTTTTT. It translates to CAISRQGSGEKLFF.

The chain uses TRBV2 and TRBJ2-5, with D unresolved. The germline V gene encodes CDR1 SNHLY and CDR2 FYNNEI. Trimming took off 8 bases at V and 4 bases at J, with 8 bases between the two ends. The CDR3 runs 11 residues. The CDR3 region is CASAEVETQYF. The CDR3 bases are TGTGCCAGCGCCGAGGTAGAGACCCAGTACTTC. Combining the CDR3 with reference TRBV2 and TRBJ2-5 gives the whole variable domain EPEVTQTPSHQVTQMGQEVILRCVPISNHLYFYWYRQILGQKVEFLVSFYNNEISEKSEIFDDQFSVERPDGSNFTLKIRSTKLEDSAMYFCASAEVETQYFGPGTRLLVL.

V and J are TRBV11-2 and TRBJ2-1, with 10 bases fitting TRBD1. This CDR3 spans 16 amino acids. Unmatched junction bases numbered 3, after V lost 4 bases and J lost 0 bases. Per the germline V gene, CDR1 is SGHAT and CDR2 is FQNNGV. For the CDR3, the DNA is TGTGCCAGCAGCTCGGACAGGGGGATCTCCTACAATGAGCAGTTCTTC. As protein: CASSSDRGISYNEQFF.

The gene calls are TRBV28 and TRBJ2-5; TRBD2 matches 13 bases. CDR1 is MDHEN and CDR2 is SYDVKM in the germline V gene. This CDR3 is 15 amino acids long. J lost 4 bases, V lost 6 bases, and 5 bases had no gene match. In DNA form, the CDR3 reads TGTGCCAGCAGCCAACTAGCGGGAGGGTCAGAGACCCAGTACTTC. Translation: CASSQLAGGSETQYF. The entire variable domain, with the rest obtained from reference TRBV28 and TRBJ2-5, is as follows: DVKVTQSSRYLVKRTGEKVFLECVQDMDHENMFWYRQDPGLGLRLIYFSYDVKMKEKGDIPEGYSVSREKKERFSLILESASTNQTSMYLCASSQLAGGSETQYFGPGTRLLVL.

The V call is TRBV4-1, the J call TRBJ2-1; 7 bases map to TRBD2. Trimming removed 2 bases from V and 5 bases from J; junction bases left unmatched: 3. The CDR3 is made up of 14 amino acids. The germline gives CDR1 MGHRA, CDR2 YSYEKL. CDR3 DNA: TGCGCCAGCAGCCAACTTGGGACTAACAATGAGCAGTTCTTC. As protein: CASSQLGTNNEQFF.

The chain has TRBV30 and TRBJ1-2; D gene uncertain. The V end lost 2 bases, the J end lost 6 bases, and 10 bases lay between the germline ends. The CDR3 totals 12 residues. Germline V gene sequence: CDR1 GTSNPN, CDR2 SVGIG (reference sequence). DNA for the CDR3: TGTGCCTGGAGTCTCGGGAGCCATGGCTACACCTTC. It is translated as CAWSLGSHGYTF.

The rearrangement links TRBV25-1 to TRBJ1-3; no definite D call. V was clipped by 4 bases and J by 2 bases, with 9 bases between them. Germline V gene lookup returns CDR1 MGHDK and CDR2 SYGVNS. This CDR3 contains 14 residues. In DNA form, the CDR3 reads TGTGCCAGCAGTGTCCTACCCCCTGGAAACACCATATATTTT. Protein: CASSVLPPGNTIYF.

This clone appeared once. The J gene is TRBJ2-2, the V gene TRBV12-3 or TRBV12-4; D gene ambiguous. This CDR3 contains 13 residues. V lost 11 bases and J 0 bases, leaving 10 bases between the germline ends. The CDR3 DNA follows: TGTGCCGGTGACTCGCCGAACACCGGGGAGCTGTTTTTT. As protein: CAGDSPNTGELFF.

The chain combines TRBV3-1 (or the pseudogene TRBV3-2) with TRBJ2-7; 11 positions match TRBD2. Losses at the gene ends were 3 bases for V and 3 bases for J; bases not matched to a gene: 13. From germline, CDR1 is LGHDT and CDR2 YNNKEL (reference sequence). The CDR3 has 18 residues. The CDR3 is CASSHSSSGGPIRYEQYF. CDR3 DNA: TGTGCCAGCAGCCATTCGTCTAGCGGGGGGCCGATACGCTACGAGCAGTACTTC.

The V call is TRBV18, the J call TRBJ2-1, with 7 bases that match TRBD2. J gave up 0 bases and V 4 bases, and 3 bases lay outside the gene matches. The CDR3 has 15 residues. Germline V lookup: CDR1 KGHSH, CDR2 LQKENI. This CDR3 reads CASSHRTSSYNEQFF. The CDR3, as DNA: TGTGCCAGCTCACACCGGACTAGCTCCTACAATGAGCAGTTCTTC.

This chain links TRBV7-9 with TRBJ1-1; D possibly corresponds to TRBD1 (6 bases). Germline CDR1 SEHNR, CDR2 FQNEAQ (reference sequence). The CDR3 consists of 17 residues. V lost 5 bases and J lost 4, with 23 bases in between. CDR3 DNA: TGTGCCAGCAGCCCCCCGGGACACAGGGCCCGGGGCACTGAAGCTTTCTTT. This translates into CASSPPGHRARGTEAFF.

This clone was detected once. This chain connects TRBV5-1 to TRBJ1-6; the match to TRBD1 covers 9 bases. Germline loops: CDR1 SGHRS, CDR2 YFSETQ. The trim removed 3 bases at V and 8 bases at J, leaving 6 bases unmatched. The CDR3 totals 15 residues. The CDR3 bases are TGCGCCAGCAGCTGGGGACAGGGAGGGGATTCACCCCTCCACTTT. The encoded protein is CASSWGQGGDSPLHF.

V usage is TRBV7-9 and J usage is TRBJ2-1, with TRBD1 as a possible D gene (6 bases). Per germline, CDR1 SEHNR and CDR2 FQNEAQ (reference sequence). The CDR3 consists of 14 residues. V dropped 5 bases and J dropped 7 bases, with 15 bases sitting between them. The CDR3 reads CASSLTQGSNEQFF. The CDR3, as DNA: TGTGCCAGCAGCCTCACCCAGGGGTCGAATGAGCAGTTCTTC.

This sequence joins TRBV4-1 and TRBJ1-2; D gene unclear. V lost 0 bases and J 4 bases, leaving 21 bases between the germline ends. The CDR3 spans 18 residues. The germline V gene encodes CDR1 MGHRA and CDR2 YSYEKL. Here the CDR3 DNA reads TGCGCCAGCAGCCAAGAACCGGCAGCGCAGCGTAACATCTATGGCTACACCTTC. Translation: CASSQEPAAQRNIYGYTF.

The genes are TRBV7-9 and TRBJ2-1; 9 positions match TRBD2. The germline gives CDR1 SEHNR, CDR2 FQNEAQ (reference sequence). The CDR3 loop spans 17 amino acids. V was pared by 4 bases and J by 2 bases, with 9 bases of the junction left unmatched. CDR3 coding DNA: TGTGCCAGCAGCTCAAATATAGCGGGAGAGACCTACAATGAGCAGTTCTTC. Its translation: CASSSNIAGETYNEQFF.

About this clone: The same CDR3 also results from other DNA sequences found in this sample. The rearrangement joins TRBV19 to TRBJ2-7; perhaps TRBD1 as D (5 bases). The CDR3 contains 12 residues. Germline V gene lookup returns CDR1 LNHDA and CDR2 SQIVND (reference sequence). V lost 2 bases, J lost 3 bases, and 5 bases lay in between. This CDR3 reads CASSIQGYEQYF. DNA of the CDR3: TGTGCCAGTAGTATACAGGGCTACGAGCAGTACTTC.

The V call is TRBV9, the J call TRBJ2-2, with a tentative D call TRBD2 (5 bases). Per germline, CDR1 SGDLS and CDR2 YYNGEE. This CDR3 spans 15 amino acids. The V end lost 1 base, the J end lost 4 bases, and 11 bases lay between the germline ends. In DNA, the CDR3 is TGTGCCAGCAGCGTACACGGGATGGGCACCGGGGAGCTGTTTTTT. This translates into CASSVHGMGTGELFF.

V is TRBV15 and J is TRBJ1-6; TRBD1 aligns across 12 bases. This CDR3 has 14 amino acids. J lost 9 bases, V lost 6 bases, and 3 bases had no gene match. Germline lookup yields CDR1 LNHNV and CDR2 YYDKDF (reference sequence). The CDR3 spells CATRGQGAGSPLHF. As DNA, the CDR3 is TGTGCCACCAGGGGACAGGGGGCAGGTTCACCCCTCCACTTT. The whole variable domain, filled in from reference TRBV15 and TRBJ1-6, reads DAMVIQNPRYQVTQFGKPVTLSCSQTLNHNVMYWYQQKSSQAPKLLFHYYDKDFNNEADTPDNFQSRRPNTSFCFLDIRSPGLGDTAMYLCATRGQGAGSPLHFGNGTRLTVT.